These 9 T cell receptor beta chains share one sample of origin, sequenced in a study of shared clonotypes between healthy human individuals. The data were produced by immunoSEQ multiplex PCR, yet TCRdb's version contains in-frame clones alone and is incomplete. The sample contains 470,000 or so clones, 60% to 80% of which appear only once. The source material was PBMCs. The receptors shown here come from a woman in her forties in good health. Some clones in this sample may be carry-over from other donors' samples.

This clone occurred a few times. The chain carries TRBV7-8 and TRBJ1-2, with D uncertain. Trimming shortened V by 1 base and J by 3 bases, and 6 bases separated the two germline ends. This CDR3 contains 13 residues. Germline V lookup: CDR1 SGHVS, CDR2 FQNEAQ. CDR3 loop: CASSLDTHYGYTF. The CDR3 coding sequence is TGTGCCAGCAGCTTAGACACCCACTATGGCTACACCTTC.

The chain has TRBV7-9 and TRBJ2-2; D uncertain. This CDR3 has 13 amino acids. The V gene lost 4 bases and the J gene lost 8 bases, with 11 bases spanning the gap. CDR1 SEHNR and CDR2 FQNEAQ come from the germline V gene (reference sequence). CDR3 region: CASSSRSAGELFF. In nucleotides, the CDR3 is TGTGCCAGCAGCTCGAGGTCAGCGGGGGAGCTGTTTTTT.

The rearrangement links TRBV5-1 to TRBJ2-2, with 7 nucleotides matching TRBD2. Germline V gene lookup returns CDR1 SGHRS and CDR2 YFSETQ. Trimming took 2 bases from V and 4 from J; bases not matched to a gene: 5. This CDR3 is 15 amino acids long. The CDR3 DNA sequence: TGCGCCAGCAGCTTACTTGGGAGGGGCACCGGGGAGCTGTTTTTT. This sequence encodes CASSLLGRGTGELFF.

V is TRBV19 and J is TRBJ2-7; D tentatively fits TRBD1 or TRBD2 (5 bases each). Looked up from germline, CDR1 is LNHDA and CDR2 is SQIVND (reference sequence). With 1 base removed from V and 0 bases from J, the gap between germline ends came to 13 bases. This CDR3 is 16 amino acids long. The CDR3 nucleotides are TGTGCCAGTAGTATAGGGGGACGAACCTTCTCCTACGAGCAGTACTTC. Residues: CASSIGGRTFSYEQYF.

CDR3 DNA sequence: TGTGCCAGCAGCTTAGTTAGGGGAGCTTTCTTT. It codes for CASSLVRGAFF. V and J are TRBV11-2 and TRBJ1-1, with TRBD1 as a possible D gene (5 bases). The CDR3 contains 11 residues. The V end lost 1 base, the J end lost 10 bases, and 7 bases lay between the germline ends. The germline V gene encodes CDR1 SGHAT and CDR2 FQNNGV.

This chain connects TRBV28 to TRBJ2-2; 7 bases match TRBD1. This CDR3 has 15 residues. J was trimmed by 4 bases and V by 1 base; bases with no gene match: 3. In germline, CDR1 is MDHEN, CDR2 SYDVKM. CDR3 sequence (DNA): TGTGCCAGCAGTTTATTAGGGGGCGGCACCGGGGAGCTGTTTTTT. Residues: CASSLLGGGTGELFF.

A single count supports this clone. V is TRBV19 and J is TRBJ1-2, with 7 bases lining up with TRBD1. Germline V gene sequence: CDR1 LNHDA, CDR2 SQIVND (reference sequence). Trimming took 7 bases from V and 5 from J; bases not matched to a gene: 7. This CDR3 region has 13 residues. CDR3 amino acids: CASNTGVEYGYTF. The CDR3 DNA follows: TGTGCCAGTAACACAGGGGTGGAATATGGCTACACCTTC.

The chain recombines TRBV9 with TRBJ2-1, with TRBD2 matching 8 bases. The CDR3 consists of 16 residues. V lost 0 bases, J lost 7 bases, and 9 bases stayed unmatched. In germline, CDR1 is SGDLS, CDR2 YYNGEE. The CDR3 nucleotides read TGTGCCAGCAGCGTAGTAGCAAGCGGGAGCGGGAATGAGCAGTTCTTC. Amino acids: CASSVVASGSGNEQFF.

This clone appeared a few times. CDR3: CASSRGREGGYEQYF. CDR3 nucleotides: TGTGCCAGCAGCCGGGGGCGAGAAGGGGGCTACGAGCAGTACTTC. The chain couples TRBV7-2 to TRBJ2-7; TRBD1 or TRBD2 may be the D gene (6 bases each). Trimming pared 5 bases from V and 3 bases from J, leaving 17 bases between. This CDR3 contains 15 residues. CDR1 and CDR2 from the germline V gene are SGHTA and FQGNSA.